Listed below are T cell receptor beta chains from one sample, sequenced in a study of cytomegalovirus exposure and HLA in healthy donors. Produced via immunoSEQ multiplex PCR; TCRdb's table is partial and in-frame only. The profile shows approximately 94,000 clones, approximately 76% of them singletons. Sequenced: PBMCs. These receptors originate from a man aged 25-40 years in good health and CMV-seropositive. The CDR3 runs from the conserved cysteine through the conserved F or W.

V: TRBV30
J: TRBJ1-1
CDR3: CAGTRDSHTEAFF

V: TRBV28
J: TRBJ1-5
CDR3: CASSPNRGLGNQPQHF

V: TRBV7-8
J: TRBJ1-1
CDR3: CASSLGHLNTEAFF

V: TRBV7-9
J: TRBJ2-3
CDR3: CAAGGMYF

V: TRBV19
J: TRBJ1-6
CDR3: CASSLGQSNSPLHF

V: TRBV27
J: TRBJ1-2
CDR3: CASSYAGGGYTF

V: TRBV7-2
J: TRBJ1-5
CDR3: CASSLSPDSRQPQHF

V: TRBV4-1
J: TRBJ2-1
CDR3: CASSQVDGGNAEQFF

V: TRBV29-1
J: TRBJ1-4
CDR3: CSAAFTTTNEKLFF

V: TRBV11-1
J: TRBJ2-7
CDR3: CASSLGPSYEQYF

V: TRBV15
J: TRBJ1-1
CDR3: CATSRVGQGRLRDTEAFF